The clone carrying this T cell receptor beta chain was seen a few times. Its antigen remains unidentified. From RNA transcripts, TCR beta CDR3 regions were amplified. HTBI primers were the set used in a first-round RT-PCR of the TCR CDR3. TCRdb fed the multiplex PCR reads into MiXCR, producing one record per CDR3 protein. The profile shows 650,000 to 850,000 distinct CDR3 sequences, around a sixth of them singletons. The entry originates in a study of T cells in Graves' hyperthyroidism and ophthalmopathy. The study, taken as a whole, reports: Model output signaled ophthalmopathy a median around 5.9 months ahead of onset.

Each patient was aged 18 to 65 and had newly diagnosed hyperthyroidism of under 2 months' duration. Before ophthalmopathy appeared, progressors gave blood at initial hyperthyroidism diagnosis. CDR1 is LGHNT, CDR2 FRNRAP, per germline. Trimming took 6 bases from V and 4 from J; bases not matched to a gene: 3. The length of the CDR3 is 14 residues. The clonotype comes from a woman between 45 and 60 years old with Graves' hyperthyroidism that later progressed to Graves' ophthalmopathy. The sample comprised blood. The gene calls are TRBV12-5 and TRBJ2-2; 9 nucleotides agree with TRBD1. The CDR3 DNA follows: TGTGCTAGTGGCCCGGACAGGGGCACCGGGGAGCTGTTTTTT. It translates to CASGPDRGTGELFF.